One sample yielded the 25 T cell receptor beta chains listed below, sequenced in a study of PD-1 blockade in classical Hodgkin lymphoma (dated by TCRdb to 2019 to 2021). This sample's time point label indicates: cycle 4 day 1 (C4D1), after about 6 weeks of nivolumab. Every trial patient had relapsed after autologous stem cell transplantation, and cohorts A, B and C differed in prior brentuximab vedotin exposure. Library preparation used the immunoSEQ multiplex PCR assay. TCRdb re-hosts the immuneACCESS table, in-frame sequences only. Its copies lack some clones; in the studies checked, an unresolved V gene accounts for under half of them, and the cause for the rest is not known. The sample table contains about 20,000 clones; only one count was recorded for approximately 80% of them. The ten largest clones take up 7.2% of the sample. This specimen consisted of peripheral blood mononuclear cells (PBMCs), obtained before the fourth cycle of nivolumab. These TCRs come from a human donor with classical Hodgkin lymphoma.

This chain uses TRBV20-1 with TRBJ1-1; no firm D call. V gave up 6 bases and J gave up 2 bases, with 7 bases separating them. From germline, CDR1 is DFQATT and CDR2 SNEGSKA (reference sequence). The CDR3 is 11 residues long. The CDR3 DNA reads TGCAGTGCCGTCCCAAACACTGAAGCTTTCTTT. It codes for CSAVPNTEAFF.

This clone has a single count. This chain uses TRBV5-6 with TRBJ2-6, with 12 bases matching TRBD1. The trim removed 1 base at V and 5 bases at J, leaving 10 bases unmatched. CDR1 is SGHDT and CDR2 is YYEEEE in the germline V gene. There are 19 residues in the CDR3. CDR3 protein: CASSLTRDRGPLWANVLTF. The CDR3 DNA reads TGTGCCAGCAGCTTGACACGGGACAGGGGGCCTCTCTGGGCCAACGTCCTGACTTTC. Supplemented by reference TRBV5-6 and TRBJ2-6, the full variable domain reads DAGVTQSPTHLIKTRGQQVTLRCSPKSGHDTVSWYQQALGQGPQFIFQYYEEEERQRGNFPDRFSGHQFPNYSSELNVNALLLGDSALYLCASSLTRDRGPLWANVLTFGAGSRLTVL.

The chain has TRBV5-1 and TRBJ1-2; D is possibly TRBD1 (5 bases). The ends were cut back, 4 bases at V and 5 bases at J, with 12 bases in the middle. The CDR3 covers 13 residues. The germline V gene encodes CDR1 SGHRS and CDR2 YFSETQ. In DNA, the CDR3 is TGCGCCAGCAGCCCGGAGGGGACTTATGGCTACACCTTC. It yields the protein CASSPEGTYGYTF.

The chain combines TRBV4-1 with TRBJ2-7, with 11 bases matching TRBD2. The CDR3 runs 16 residues. With V trimmed by 1 base and J by 2 bases, 4 bases remained unmatched. Germline V CDR1 and CDR2: MGHRA, YSYEKL. The CDR3 region has the DNA TGCGCCAGCAGCCAAGCGGGACTAGCGGACACCTACGAGCAGTACTTC. This codes for CASSQAGLADTYEQYF.

This clone occurred a few times. The J gene is TRBJ1-2, the V gene TRBV4-1; 11 bases are shared with TRBD1. This CDR3 spans 15 amino acids. Per the germline V gene, CDR1 is MGHRA and CDR2 is YSYEKL. V gave up 3 bases and J gave up 5 bases; unmatched junction bases: 5. The CDR3 nucleotides are TGCGCCAGCAGCCAGGGACAGGGGGGAGGGTATGGCTACACCTTC. The encoded protein is CASSQGQGGGYGYTF.

This rearrangement joins TRBV5-1 to TRBJ2-5, with 11 nucleotides matching TRBD2. With 2 bases clipped from V and 2 bases from J, the junction kept 8 bases outside the gene matches. Looked up from germline, CDR1 is SGHRS and CDR2 is YFSETQ. This CDR3 spans 17 amino acids. The CDR3 DNA reads TGCGCCAGCAGCTTATACTCCGGGACTAGCGGACAAGAGACCCAGTACTTC. This gives the protein CASSLYSGTSGQETQYF.

This CDR3 is CASSQRAGTYEQYF. Here the CDR3 DNA reads TGTGCCAGTAGTCAGCGGGCGGGTACCTACGAGCAGTACTTC. V usage is TRBV19 and J usage is TRBJ2-5, with a weak D call TRBD2 (6 bases). The J call may not be correct, given that the DNA end is closer to TRBJ2-7. Germline CDR1 is LNHDA and CDR2 is SQIVND (reference sequence). The CDR3 sequence is 14 residues long.

This clone is deemed large. V and J are TRBV7-9 and TRBJ1-1, with TRBD1 matching 9 bases. Germline-derived CDR1 and CDR2 are SEHNR and FQNEAQ (reference sequence). The CDR3 consists of 14 residues. Trimming at V came to 3 bases and at J to 9 bases, leaving 8 bases not matched to a gene. CDR3 sequence reads: CASSFPGDREKAFF. DNA for the CDR3: TGTGCCAGCAGCTTCCCAGGGGACAGGGAAAAAGCTTTCTTT.

The chain couples TRBV9 to TRBJ2-7; perhaps TRBD1 as D (5 bases). The CDR3 totals 15 residues. The germline CDR1 and CDR2 sequences are SGDLS and YYNGEE. V gave up 4 bases and J gave up 0 bases, with 14 bases separating them. The CDR3 DNA follows: TGTGCCAGCAGCCCTACAATAGGGGCCTCCTACGAGCAGTACTTC. Residues: CASSPTIGASYEQYF.

In DNA, the CDR3 is TGCGCCAGCACTACAGGGTTCGGGGCCCGCCAAGAGACCCAGTACTTC. Its protein is CASTTGFGARQETQYF. The V gene is TRBV5-1, the J gene TRBJ2-5, with D perhaps TRBD1 (6 bases). Per the germline V gene, CDR1 is SGHRS and CDR2 is YFSETQ. CDR3 size: 16 residues. The V and J ends lost 6 bases and 1 base respectively, with 19 bases between them. Full variable domain (remainder filled in from reference TRBV5-1 and TRBJ2-5): KAGVTQTPRYLIKTRGQQVTLSCSPISGHRSVSWYQQTPGQGLQFLFEYFSETQRNKGNFPGRFSGRQFSNSRSEMNVSTLELGDSALYLCASTTGFGARQETQYFGPGTRLLVL.

The V call is TRBV7-9, the J call TRBJ2-1, with D hard to call. CDR3 length: 14 amino acids. Germline assignment: CDR1 SEHNR and CDR2 FQNEAQ (reference sequence). V was shortened by 4 bases and J by 6 bases, with 13 bases between the two germline ends. Here the CDR3 DNA reads TGTGCCAGCAGCTCCACCCTCGCAGGCAATGAGCAGTTCTTC. Translated, it gives CASSSTLAGNEQFF. Supplemented by reference TRBV7-9 and TRBJ2-1, the full variable domain reads DTGVSQNPRHKITKRGQNVTFRCDPISEHNRLYWYRQTLGQGPEFLTYFQNEAQLEKSRLLSDRFSAERPKGSFSTLEIQRTEQGDSAMYLCASSSTLAGNEQFFGPGTRLTVL.

This clone was observed a few times. The chain joins TRBV28 to TRBJ2-7; D is tentatively TRBD1 or TRBD2 (6 bases each). The germline gives CDR1 MDHEN, CDR2 SYDVKM. The V end lost 7 bases, the J end lost 5 bases, and 21 bases lay between the germline ends. The CDR3 is 15 amino acids. DNA for the CDR3: TGTGCCAGCACCGAGGGGGGTTTCGTTTACAACGAGCAGTACTTC. Translating it yields CASTEGGFVYNEQYF. The full variable domain, its missing parts supplied by reference TRBV28 and TRBJ2-7, is DVKVTQSSRYLVKRTGEKVFLECVQDMDHENMFWYRQDPGLGLRLIYFSYDVKMKEKGDIPEGYSVSREKKERFSLILESASTNQTSMYLCASTEGGFVYNEQYFGPGTRLTVT.

The genes are TRBV12-5 and TRBJ2-3; D is unresolved. The V end lost 5 bases, the J end lost 3 bases, and 15 bases lay between the germline ends. The CDR3 is 15 residues long. Looked up from germline, CDR1 is LGHNT and CDR2 is FRNRAP. The CDR3 sequence: CASGPPVKRTDTQYF. The CDR3 DNA follows: TGTGCTAGTGGTCCCCCCGTCAAACGGACAGATACGCAGTATTTT.

The rearrangement links TRBV2 to TRBJ2-7, with a tentative D call TRBD1 (7 bases). The V gene lost 7 bases and the J gene lost 7 bases, with 20 bases spanning the gap. The germline gives CDR1 SNHLY, CDR2 FYNNEI. The CDR3 contains 14 residues. CDR3 nucleotide sequence: TGTGCCAGCATATCTGTCAGGGGGGCGGGGGAGCAGTACTTC. Translating it yields CASISVRGAGEQYF.

The rearrangement joins TRBV9 to TRBJ1-2, with D tentatively TRBD1 (5 bases). The V end lost 2 bases, the J end lost 7 bases, and 9 bases lay between the germline ends. In germline, CDR1 is SGDLS, CDR2 YYNGEE. This CDR3 contains 12 residues. The DNA for the CDR3 is TGTGCCAGCAGCGTCCCAGGGTTTGGCTACACCTTC. Amino acids: CASSVPGFGYTF.

This clone showed up just a few times. The chain has TRBV7-9 and TRBJ1-5, with D unresolved. The CDR3 runs to 12 residues. Germline V gene sequence: CDR1 SEHNR, CDR2 FQNEAQ (reference sequence). Trimming shortened V by 5 bases and J by 8 bases, and 10 bases separated the two germline ends. In DNA, the CDR3 is TGTGCCAGCAGCCTCCAGTGGGAGCCCCAGCATTTT. Protein: CASSLQWEPQHF.

The chain couples TRBV19 to TRBJ2-5; the D gene is possibly TRBD1 (6 bases). This CDR3 spans 13 amino acids. CDR1 and CDR2 (germline): LNHDA, SQIVND (reference sequence). V shed 6 bases and J shed 8 bases, with 16 bases lying between them. The CDR3 reads CASSQTGSGTQYF. CDR3 nucleotide sequence: TGTGCCAGTAGCCAGACAGGCTCAGGAACCCAGTACTTC. Filled out from reference TRBV19 and TRBJ2-5, the complete variable domain reads DGGITQSPKYLFRKEGQNVTLSCEQNLNHDAMYWYRQDPGQGLRLIYYSQIVNDFQKGDIAEGYSVSREKKESFPLTVTSAQKNPTAFYLCASSQTGSGTQYFGPGTRLLVL.

This chain connects TRBV18 to TRBJ2-7, with 7 bases matching TRBD2. Looked up from germline, CDR1 is KGHSH and CDR2 is LQKENI. The CDR3 totals 16 residues. Trimming took 10 bases from V and 2 from J; bases not matched to a gene: 17. As DNA, the CDR3 is TGTGCCACGACAGAACGGGTTACTAGCGAAACCTACGAGCAGTACTTC. Encoded protein: CATTERVTSETYEQYF.

This clone has a handful of counts. The chain joins TRBV5-1 to TRBJ2-1, with TRBD2 identical over 8 bases. After removal of 3 bases from V and 2 bases from J, the junction contained 4 bases not matched to a gene. CDR3 length: 15 residues. The germline gives CDR1 SGHRS, CDR2 YFSETQ. The CDR3 nucleotides read TGCGCCAGCAGCTCCTCCGGGGGGGCCTACAATGAGCAGTTCTTC. Residues: CASSSSGGAYNEQFF.

This clone was counted between two and nine times. V gene TRBV27 combines with J gene TRBJ2-7; D tentatively fits TRBD1 or TRBD2 (5 bases each). This CDR3 is 15 amino acids long. CDR1 and CDR2 from the germline V gene are MNHEY and SMNVEV (reference sequence). Trimming pared 2 bases from V and 4 bases from J, leaving 15 bases between. Here the CDR3 DNA reads TGTGCCAGCAGTTTAGAACCGGGGCGTATTTACGAGCAGTACTTC. Translated, it gives CASSLEPGRIYEQYF.

The CDR3 DNA sequence: TGTGCCAGCAGCCCGGGACAGTACAATCAGCCCCAGCATTTT. This gives the protein CASSPGQYNQPQHF. The V and J genes are TRBV4-2 and TRBJ1-5, with 7 positions matching TRBD1. The ends lost 4 bases at V and 3 bases at J; junction bases unmatched: 3. CDR3 size: 14 residues. Germline CDR1 reads LGHNA; CDR2 reads YNFKEQ.

This clone came up once. CDR3 region: CASSCLDTLGGLYGYTF. The CDR3, as DNA: TGTGCCAGCAGTTGCCTAGACACTTTGGGGGGACTCTATGGCTACACCTTC. The chain couples TRBV28 to TRBJ1-2; D possibly corresponds to TRBD1 (5 bases). CDR1 MDHEN and CDR2 SYDVKM come from the germline V gene. The CDR3 has 17 residues. V lost 4 bases, J lost 4 bases, and 22 bases lay in between.

This chain uses TRBV10-3 with TRBJ1-1; D is ambiguous. The CDR3 covers 15 residues. V was trimmed by 2 bases and J by 1 base, leaving 11 bases between them. The V gene's germline CDR1 is ENHRY and CDR2 SYGVKD. CDR3 sequence (DNA): TGTGCCATCAGTGAGGGAGGGATAGGGAACACTGAAGCTTTCTTT. Protein: CAISEGGIGNTEAFF.

The rearrangement uses TRBV9 and TRBJ1-2; 10 nucleotides match TRBD1. The trim removed 0 bases at V and 7 bases at J, leaving 6 bases unmatched. Germline CDR1 is SGDLS and CDR2 is YYNGEE. The CDR3 sequence is 15 residues long. For the CDR3, the DNA is TGTGCCAGCAGCGTAGGTGGGACAGGGGATAGTGGCTACACCTTC. Protein: CASSVGGTGDSGYTF.

V gene TRBV4-3 combines with J gene TRBJ1-2; no clear D gene. The V and J ends lost 3 bases and 2 bases respectively, with 7 bases between them. The length of the CDR3 is 13 residues. CDR1 and CDR2 from the germline V gene are LGHNA and YSLEER. The CDR3 sequence is CASSHERNYGYTF. The CDR3, as DNA: TGCGCCAGCAGCCATGAACGCAACTATGGCTACACCTTC.